Listed below are T cell receptor beta chains from one sample, sequenced in a study of T-cell memory formation after mild COVID-19. Each CDR3 protein is one row after TCRdb ran MiXCR on the 5' RACE reads. This table holds fewer than 50,000 distinct CDR3 sequences, roughly 9% found once. Sample: PBMCs or a T cell subset sorted from them (not recorded which). Receptors were obtained from an adult woman who had mild COVID-19 (a few samples of this study predate the infection). Cell type and time point are not known. The CDR3 runs from the conserved cysteine through the conserved F or W. Fields, in order: J gene, clone size, D gene, V gene, CDR3 DNA, CDR3 protein. The D gene is left open where the match is weak. Rows give clone size only sometimes, using once, few, many, or a class for an expanded clone.

>TRBJ2-1|many|.|TRBV9
TGTGCCAGCTCCCTAGGCTCCTACAATGAGCAGTTCTTC
CASSLGSYNEQFF
>TRBJ1-1|.|.|TRBV30
TGTGCCTGGACCAACGGGGTGAAAGGCACTGAAGCTTTCTTT
CAWTNGVKGTEAFF
>TRBJ2-7|.|.|TRBV9
TGTGCCAGCAGCCCCCGACCGGGGAATAATTACGAGCAGTACTTC
CASSPRPGNNYEQYF
>TRBJ1-1|.|.|TRBV7-9
TGTGCCAGCAGCGCCCGTCGAGGGGTAACTGAAGCTTTCTTT
CASSARRGVTEAFF
>TRBJ1-1|few|.|TRBV29-1
TGCAGCGTTGAAGTGGCAAGGACCCTCCAGGGAGCTTTCTTT
CSVEVARTLQGAFF
>TRBJ2-3|.|TRBD2|TRBV30
TGTGCCTGGCACCGGGGGGGGCTAGATACGCAGTATTTT
CAWHRGGLDTQYF
>TRBJ1-2|few|.|TRBV7-9
TGTGCCAGCAGCTTAATGCGGGGGGGCCGTGGCTACACCTTC
CASSLMRGGRGYTF
>TRBJ2-7|many|.|TRBV12-3/TRBV12-4
TGTGCCAGCAGTTTAGTTGGGGGGAACGAGCAGTACTTC
CASSLVGGNEQYF
>TRBJ1-2|few|.|TRBV27
TGTGCCAGCAGTTTAAACGGTTGGTCAGCCCGCTACTATGGCTACACCTTC
CASSLNGWSARYYGYTF
>TRBJ2-3|many|TRBD2|TRBV7-4
TGTGCCAGCAGCTTCGGGGAGCGGGAGGGCCCGGATACGCAGTATTTT
CASSFGEREGPDTQYF
>TRBJ2-1|.|TRBD1|TRBV7-6
TGTGCCAGCAGCGGTTATTCGACAGGGGCGAATGAGCAGTTCTTC
CASSGYSTGANEQFF
>TRBJ2-6|few|TRBD1|TRBV20-1
TGCAGTGCTACCCCCCAGGGGGTAGGCTCTGGGGCCAACGTCCTGACTTTC
CSATPQGVGSGANVLTF
>TRBJ2-2|few|TRBD2|TRBV24-1
TGTGCCACCAGTGATATATGGACTAGCGGGGGGTCGTACACCGGGGAGCTGTTTTTT
CATSDIWTSGGSYTGELFF
>TRBJ2-7|.|.|TRBV4-3
TGCGCCAGCAGCCAAGAACGGATAGCGGCTGGTTCCTACGAGCAGTACTTC
CASSQERIAAGSYEQYF
>TRBJ2-3|.|TRBD2|TRBV7-9
TGTGCCAGCAGCCCAACCCGATTAGCGGGGGGGGAAAATACGCAGTATTTT
CASSPTRLAGGENTQYF
>TRBJ2-7|few|.|TRBV6-2/TRBV6-3
TGTGCCAGCAGTTACTCGAGTCAGGGGGGCTTCTACGAGCAGTACTTC
CASSYSSQGGFYEQYF
>TRBJ2-3|few|.|TRBV20-1
TGCAGTGCGATAGCGACGGGCACAGATACGCAGTATTTT
CSAIATGTDTQYF
>TRBJ2-3|many|.|TRBV12-3/TRBV12-4
TGTGCCAGCAGTTTAGTAAGTCATCTGTGGGATACGCAGTATTTT
CASSLVSHLWDTQYF
>TRBJ2-7|few|TRBD2|TRBV9
TGTGCCAGCAGCCCCACTCCGGGACTAGATAATTACGAGCAGTACTTC
CASSPTPGLDNYEQYF
>TRBJ2-1|few|TRBD2|TRBV27
TGTGCCAGCACCCTACTAGCGGGAGACGACAATGAGCAGTTCTTC
CASTLLAGDDNEQFF
>TRBJ1-1|.|TRBD1|TRBV12-3/TRBV12-4
TGTGCCAGCAGTTCCGGGACAGAGCGCGAAATCTTT
CASSSGTEREIF
>TRBJ2-7|.|TRBD1|TRBV4-2
TGTGCCAGCAGCCAATTTCAGACAGGGACACTCGAGCAGTACTTC
CASSQFQTGTLEQYF
>TRBJ2-7|few|.|TRBV24-1
TGTGCCACCAGTAGGGCTGGTTCTAGCTCCTACGAGCAGTACTTC
CATSRAGSSSYEQYF
>TRBJ2-7|few|.|TRBV12-3/TRBV12-4
TGTGCCAGCAGTTTGAACACCGCCTACGAGCAGTACTTC
CASSLNTAYEQYF
>TRBJ1-1|many|.|TRBV5-1
TGCGCCAGCAGCTCGTCAGGGGAGGCTTTCTTT
CASSSSGEAFF
>TRBJ2-7|many|TRBD2|TRBV9
TGTGCCAGCAGCGTATGTTTACTAGCGGAGACCTACGAGCAGTACTTC
CASSVCLLAETYEQYF
>TRBJ2-7|.|TRBD2|TRBV6-2/TRBV6-3
TGTGCCAGCACCCCTATTCTAGCGGGAAACTCCTACGAGCAGTACTTC
CASTPILAGNSYEQYF
>TRBJ1-2|.|.|TRBV5-1
TGCGCCAGCAGCGCCATGAGGGGCAACCATGGCTACACCTTC
CASSAMRGNHGYTF
>TRBJ2-6|few|TRBD1|TRBV27
TGTGCCAGCGGGGGGGACAGGGGTGGGCTCCGGGCTGGGGCCAACGTCCTGACTTTC
CASGGDRGGLRAGANVLTF
>TRBJ2-1|few|TRBD2|TRBV11-2
TGTGCCAGCAGCTTAGTTGTCCCGCGGGAGGGATGGTACAATGAGCAGTTCTTC
CASSLVVPREGWYNEQFF
>TRBJ1-2|few|.|TRBV12-3/TRBV12-4
TGTGCCAGCAGTTCCTCAGTGGGGGCAGAGGGCTACACCTTC
CASSSSVGAEGYTF
>TRBJ1-2|many|.|TRBV27
TGTGCCAGCAGGGGCCTCGGGGATAGCTATGGCTACACCTTC
CASRGLGDSYGYTF
>TRBJ2-1|few|.|TRBV11-2
TGTGCCAGCAGCCACCCCCGGGGCAATGAGCAGTTCTTC
CASSHPRGNEQFF
>TRBJ2-7|.|.|TRBV5-8
TGTGCCAGCAGCTTGGAAACGGTCTCCTACGAGCAGTACTTC
CASSLETVSYEQYF
>TRBJ2-6|.|.|TRBV5-1
TGCGCCAGCAGCTTGGCTGGGGTTGGGGCCAACGTCCTGACTTTC
CASSLAGVGANVLTF
>TRBJ2-7|many|.|TRBV12-3/TRBV12-4
TGTGCCAGCAGTTTCCAGCTCTCAACCTACGAGCAGTACTTC
CASSFQLSTYEQYF
>TRBJ1-1|few|.|TRBV19
TGTGCCAGTAATTACGGCCTCATGAACACTGAAGCTTTCTTT
CASNYGLMNTEAFF
>TRBJ2-1|.|.|TRBV5-1
TGCGCCAGCAGCTTGGCGGGGGACTTGGGGGAGCAGTTCTTC
CASSLAGDLGEQFF
>TRBJ2-3|many|TRBD2|TRBV29-1
TGCAGCGTTAACTTTTTGGGGAAGCGGGAGAGGACAGATACGCAGTATTTT
CSVNFLGKRERTDTQYF
>TRBJ2-3|many|TRBD1|TRBV3-1
TGTGCCAGCAGCATACGGGACAGGGCGCACGATACGCAGTATTTT
CASSIRDRAHDTQYF
>TRBJ2-1|few|TRBD2|TRBV7-2
TGTGCCAGCAGCTTCGTAGCGGGGAGTACCAATGAGCAGTTCTTC
CASSFVAGSTNEQFF
>TRBJ2-3|medium-sized|TRBD2|TRBV20-1
TGCAGTGCTACTACCCGGACTAGCGGGAGCACAGATACGCAGTATTTT
CSATTRTSGSTDTQYF
>TRBJ2-5|few|TRBD1|TRBV7-8
TGTGCCAGCAGCTTACAGGGGGCGCAGGAGACCCAGTACTTC
CASSLQGAQETQYF
>TRBJ1-4|.|.|TRBV20-1
TGCAGTGCCCTCAGGGGAAGGGGTGAAAAACTGTTTTTT
CSALRGRGEKLFF
>TRBJ1-1|.|.|TRBV7-9
TGTGCCAGCAGCTTAGGAGTTGTAGAAGCTTTCTTT
CASSLGVVEAFF
>TRBJ2-7|.|.|TRBV7-8
TGTGCCAGCAGCTTAGTATACAGTGAGCAGTACTTC
CASSLVYSEQYF
>TRBJ2-3|many|TRBD1|TRBV5-1
TGCGCCAGCAGCTCCGGGACAGGGGGTTCAGATACGCAGTATTTT
CASSSGTGGSDTQYF
>TRBJ1-1|few|.|TRBV9
TGTGCCAGCAGCCCAGGGACACTGAACACTGAAGCTTTCTTT
CASSPGTLNTEAFF
>TRBJ2-3|many|TRBD2|TRBV7-9
TGTGCCAGCAGCGTCGGGACTAGCGGCACAGATACGCAGTATTTT
CASSVGTSGTDTQYF
>TRBJ1-3|.|.|TRBV6-6
TGTGCCAGCAGCCGACAGGCCGCCCCGGGAAACACCATATATTTT
CASSRQAAPGNTIYF
>TRBJ2-3|few|.|TRBV24-1
TGTGCCACCAGTGATTTAAATCTGCGGTCCACAGATACGCAGTATTTT
CATSDLNLRSTDTQYF
>TRBJ2-5|few|TRBD2|TRBV20-1
TGCAGTGCTAGAGTTGGACTAGCGGGGGGGCAAGAGACCCAGTACTTC
CSARVGLAGGQETQYF
>TRBJ1-1|few|.|TRBV5-5
TGTGCCAGCAGCTTGCAGGGCACTGAAGCTTTCTTT
CASSLQGTEAFF
>TRBJ2-5|many|TRBD2|TRBV12-3/TRBV12-4
TGTGCCAGCAGACAACTAGCGGTCGGAGTTCGAGGGACCCAGTACTTC
CASRQLAVGVRGTQYF
>TRBJ1-1|.|.|TRBV12-3/TRBV12-4
TGTGCCAGCGGTCACAGGAGCTCAGGTACTGAAGCTTTCTTT
CASGHRSSGTEAFF
>TRBJ2-3|.|.|TRBV6-6
TGTGCCACCAGACTATCCTTAAGCACAGATACGCAGTATTTT
CATRLSLSTDTQYF
>TRBJ2-1|few|.|TRBV7-2
TGTGCCAGCAGCTCGGTGACCTACGTTTTAGGTGAGCAGTTCTTC
CASSSVTYVLGEQFF
>TRBJ2-2|.|.|TRBV27
TGTGCCAGCAGTCCTCGAAACCTGAACACCGGGGAGCTGTTTTTT
CASSPRNLNTGELFF